This T cell receptor (beta chain) emerged from a study of blood T cell repertoires in COVID-19. As for the study in general: Sites in the United States, Italy and Spain provided acute and convalescent COVID-19 samples. T cells, B-cell-depleted T cells, or PBMCs supplied cDNA or gDNA.

With 0 bases removed from V and 4 bases from J, the gap between germline ends came to 13 bases. This CDR3 region has 15 residues. The germline gives CDR1 GTSNPN, CDR2 SVGIG (reference sequence). Per the authors' pipeline: The assay estimated nucleated cells by amplifying reference gene primers. Sequencing used immunoSEQ multiplex PCR; TCRdb keeps in-frame clones, though not all of them. V and J calls and clone size come straight from that table; D and trimming were deduced from the DNA. Among 100,000 or so clones listed, approximately 80% were seen once. The source is a man between 50 and 59 years old with active or convalescent COVID-19. The specimen sequenced was peripheral blood. This chain joins TRBV30 and TRBJ1-5, with D perhaps matching TRBD1 (5 bases). CDR3 DNA: TGTGCCTGGAGTGTACCTGGACAATTTAATCAGCCCCAGCATTTT. Amino acid sequence: CAWSVPGQFNQPQHF. The whole variable domain, remainder taken from reference TRBV30 and TRBJ1-5, is SQTIHQWPATLVQPVGSPLSLECTVEGTSNPNLYWYRQAAGRGLQLLFYSVGIGQISSEVPQNLSASRPQDRQFILSSKKLLLSDSGFYLCAWSVPGQFNQPQHFGDGTRLSIL.